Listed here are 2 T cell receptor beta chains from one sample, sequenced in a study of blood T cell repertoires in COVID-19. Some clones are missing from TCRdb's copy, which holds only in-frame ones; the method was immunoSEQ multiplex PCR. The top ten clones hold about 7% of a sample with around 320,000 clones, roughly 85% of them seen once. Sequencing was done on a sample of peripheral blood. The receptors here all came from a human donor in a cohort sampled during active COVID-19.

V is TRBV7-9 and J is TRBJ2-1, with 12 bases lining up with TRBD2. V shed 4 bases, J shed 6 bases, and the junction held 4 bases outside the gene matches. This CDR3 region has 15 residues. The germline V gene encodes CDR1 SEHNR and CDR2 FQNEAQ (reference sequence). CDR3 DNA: TGTGCCAGCAGCTCTAGCGGGGGGGCCCCCAATGAGCAGTTCTTC. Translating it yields CASSSSGGAPNEQFF.

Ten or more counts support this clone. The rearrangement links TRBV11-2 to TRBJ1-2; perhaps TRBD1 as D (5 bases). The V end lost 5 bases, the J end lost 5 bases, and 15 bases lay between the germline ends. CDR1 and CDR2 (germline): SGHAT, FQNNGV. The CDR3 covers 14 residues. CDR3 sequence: CASSPTVSSYGYTF. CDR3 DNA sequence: TGTGCCAGCAGCCCGACAGTCTCGTCTTATGGCTACACCTTC.